Shown below are 24 T cell receptor beta chains from a single sample sequenced in a study of cytomegalovirus exposure and HLA in healthy donors. The PCR made use of 60 Vbeta and 13 Jbeta primers. Measured with immunoSEQ multiplex PCR; TCRdb has only the in-frame clones, and not every one. This sample's table has around 27,000 clones. The specimen was PBMCs. These receptors were taken from a man aged 25-45 years in good health and CMV-seronegative.

J is TRBJ2-1 and V is TRBV7-2; D unresolved. Per germline, CDR1 SGHTA and CDR2 FQGNSA. V was clipped by 4 bases and J by 5 bases, with 12 bases between them. The CDR3 is 14 amino acids. CDR3 in amino acids: CASSSRIAHNEQFF. The DNA of the CDR3 is TGTGCCAGCAGCTCAAGGATAGCCCACAATGAGCAGTTCTTC.

The chain combines TRBV7-2 with TRBJ2-1; 9 bases fit TRBD2. CDR3 length equals 16 residues. V was clipped by 4 bases and J by 2 bases; unmatched bases: 6. Germline V gene data show CDR1 as SGHTA and CDR2 as FQGNSA. The CDR3 is CASSSLAGTAYNEQFF. The DNA for the CDR3 is TGTGCCAGCAGCTCTCTAGCGGGGACCGCCTACAATGAGCAGTTCTTC.

This chain's CDR3 is CASSPGTSGSRRNEQFF. CDR3 nucleotide sequence: TGTGCCAGCAGTCCAGGGACTAGCGGGAGTCGCCGCAATGAGCAGTTCTTC. The chain recombines TRBV28 with TRBJ2-1; 14 bases are shared with TRBD2. Germline values: CDR1 MDHEN, CDR2 SYDVKM. V was pared by 5 bases and J by 6 bases, with 9 bases of the junction left unmatched. This CDR3 has 17 residues.

The CDR3 sequence: CASSFTLWGPDTQYF. The CDR3 DNA reads as TGTGCCAGCAGCTTCACTTTGTGGGGGCCAGATACGCAGTATTTT. The V and J genes are TRBV13 and TRBJ2-3; TRBD1 is a possible D gene (6 bases). V lost 3 bases to trimming and J lost 4 bases, with 14 bases between them. The CDR3 has 15 residues. Germline-derived CDR1 and CDR2 are PRHDT and FYEKMQ (reference sequence).

This chain uses TRBV7-3 with TRBJ2-5; D is ambiguous. The V gene's germline CDR1 is SGHTA and CDR2 FQGTGA. The CDR3 covers 13 residues. V shed 5 bases and J shed 2 bases, with 9 bases lying between them. The CDR3, as DNA: TGTGCCAGCAGCCCAGGATCGCAAGAGACCCAGTACTTC. As protein: CASSPGSQETQYF.

The J gene is TRBJ1-5, the V gene TRBV2; TRBD1 matches at 9 bases. Germline assignment: CDR1 SNHLY and CDR2 FYNNEI. The CDR3 spans 15 residues. J was trimmed by 4 bases and V by 7 bases; bases with no gene match: 8. For the CDR3, the DNA is TGTGCCAGCACCCCCGGGACAGGGTGGAATCAGCCCCAGCATTTT. Protein sequence: CASTPGTGWNQPQHF.

V and J are TRBV7-9 and TRBJ2-7, with 11 bases identical to TRBD2. The CDR3 is 15 residues long. The junction had 4 bases not matched to a gene; V was cut back by 5 bases and J by 1 base. CDR1 is SEHNR, CDR2 FQNEAQ, per germline (reference sequence). DNA of the CDR3: TGTGCCAGCAGCACACTAGCGGGAGTATCCTACGAGCAGTACTTC. It encodes CASSTLAGVSYEQYF.

The chain employs TRBV15 and TRBJ2-5; D remains ambiguous. The V gene lost 0 bases and the J gene lost 2 bases, with 13 bases spanning the gap. Germline values: CDR1 LNHNV, CDR2 YYDKDF (reference sequence). The CDR3 totals 16 residues. CDR3: CATSRDGLVGQETQYF. In nucleotides, the CDR3 is TGTGCCACCAGCAGAGATGGTCTAGTAGGACAAGAGACCCAGTACTTC.

The V gene is TRBV5-4, the J gene TRBJ1-1; D is possibly TRBD1 (5 bases). Per the germline V gene, CDR1 is SGHNT and CDR2 is YYREEE (reference sequence). This CDR3 has 16 amino acids. V lost 0 bases and J 0 bases, leaving 12 bases between the germline ends. CDR3: CASSLDIDRLNTEAFF. The CDR3 DNA sequence: TGTGCCAGCAGCTTGGACATAGACAGACTGAACACTGAAGCTTTCTTT.

The gene calls are TRBV5-4 and TRBJ1-6; D ambiguous. Germline values: CDR1 SGHNT, CDR2 YYREEE (reference sequence). The ends were cut back, 3 bases at V and 7 bases at J, with 11 bases in the middle. CDR3 size: 14 residues. The DNA of the CDR3 is TGTGCCAGCAGCTCGGACTGGGCGAATTCACCCCTCCACTTT. Its translation is CASSSDWANSPLHF.

The chain combines TRBV7-9 with TRBJ2-4, with D uncertain. V was shortened by 5 bases and J by 5 bases, with 7 bases between the two germline ends. CDR1 and CDR2 (germline): SEHNR, FQNEAQ (reference sequence). This CDR3 is 12 amino acids long. Written as DNA, the CDR3 is TGTGCCAGCAGCCCTGTCGAAAACATTCAGTACTTC. This codes for CASSPVENIQYF.

This chain uses TRBV2 with TRBJ1-5; 7 nucleotides line up with TRBD1. This CDR3 region has 13 residues. The junction had 5 bases not matched to a gene; V was cut back by 8 bases and J by 4 bases. Germline V gene lookup returns CDR1 SNHLY and CDR2 FYNNEI. The DNA for the CDR3 is TGTGCCAGCGGGGCAGGGGGGAATCAGCCCCAGCATTTT. Protein sequence: CASGAGGNQPQHF.

J is TRBJ2-7 and V is TRBV28; D is unresolved. In germline, CDR1 is MDHEN, CDR2 SYDVKM. This CDR3 has 12 residues. V lost 7 bases and J lost 1, with 8 bases in between. CDR3 sequence: CASNEDSYEQYF. CDR3 coding DNA: TGTGCCAGCAACGAGGATTCCTACGAGCAGTACTTC.

The chain has TRBV27 and TRBJ2-2, with 7 bases lining up with TRBD2. Per the germline V gene, CDR1 is MNHEY and CDR2 is SMNVEV (reference sequence). J was trimmed by 4 bases and V by 5 bases; bases with no gene match: 19. CDR3 length: 19 residues. The CDR3 DNA follows: TGTGCCAGCAGTCCGCCAGGCTCACTAGTCGCGGGAGTCACCGGGGAGCTGTTTTTT. Translating gives CASSPPGSLVAGVTGELFF.

The chain combines TRBV9 with TRBJ2-5, with a possible D match to TRBD1 (6 bases). The ends were cut back, 0 bases at V and 1 base at J, with 7 bases in the middle. CDR1 SGDLS and CDR2 YYNGEE come from the germline V gene. The CDR3 runs 14 residues. Written as DNA, the CDR3 is TGTGCCAGCAGCGTAGACAGGGCCCAAGAGACCCAGTACTTC. Translated, it gives CASSVDRAQETQYF.

The chain links TRBV5-6 to TRBJ2-2; TRBD1 is a possible D gene (5 bases). V lost 4 bases and J 6 bases, leaving 13 bases between the germline ends. The CDR3 is made up of 14 amino acids. Germline V CDR1 and CDR2: SGHDT, YYEEEE. The CDR3 is CASSRPGFPGELFF. In nucleotides, the CDR3 is TGTGCCAGCAGCCGACCAGGGTTTCCCGGGGAGCTGTTTTTT. Looking up the rest from reference TRBV5-6 and TRBJ2-2 gives the full variable domain: DAGVTQSPTHLIKTRGQQVTLRCSPKSGHDTVSWYQQALGQGPQFIFQYYEEEERQRGNFPDRFSGHQFPNYSSELNVNALLLGDSALYLCASSRPGFPGELFFGEGSRLTVL.

CDR3 nucleotide sequence: TGTGCCAGCACCTCCGTGAAGGGGTCCTATAATTCACCCCTCCACTTT. Encoded protein: CASTSVKGSYNSPLHF. The chain is built from TRBV11-2 and TRBJ1-6; a weak D match, TRBD1 (5 bases). Germline CDR1 SGHAT, CDR2 FQNNGV. Trimming stripped 7 bases from V and 1 base from J, with 14 bases between. The CDR3 is 16 amino acids. Full variable domain (missing parts from reference TRBV11-2 and TRBJ1-6): EAGVAQSPRYKIIEKRQSVAFWCNPISGHATLYWYQQILGQGPKLLIQFQNNGVVDDSQLPKDRFSAERLKGVDSTLKIQPAKLEDSAVYLCASTSVKGSYNSPLHFGNGTRLTVT.

The chain joins TRBV18 to TRBJ2-7; the D is unclear. The CDR3 length is 14 residues. The V and J ends lost 2 bases and 4 bases respectively, with 12 bases between them. CDR1 is KGHSH, CDR2 LQKENI, per germline. Here the CDR3 DNA reads TGTGCCAGCTCACCAAATGAGAATCGGTACGAGCAGTACTTC. This sequence encodes CASSPNENRYEQYF.

The V gene is TRBV19, the J gene TRBJ2-1; 8 bases fit TRBD2. With V trimmed by 3 bases and J by 2 bases, 3 bases remained unmatched. This CDR3 is 15 amino acids long. Germline CDR1 is LNHDA and CDR2 is SQIVND (reference sequence). The CDR3 sequence: CASSISSGTYNEQFF. CDR3 coding DNA: TGTGCCAGTAGTATTAGTAGCGGGACCTACAATGAGCAGTTCTTC. Full variable domain (rest looked up from reference TRBV19 and TRBJ2-1): DGGITQSPKYLFRKEGQNVTLSCEQNLNHDAMYWYRQDPGQGLRLIYYSQIVNDFQKGDIAEGYSVSREKKESFPLTVTSAQKNPTAFYLCASSISSGTYNEQFFGPGTRLTVL.

With regard to this clone: Other DNA sequences in this sample translate to the same CDR3. This chain links TRBV7-9 with TRBJ2-1; perhaps TRBD1 as D (6 bases). The CDR3 is 14 amino acids. The V end was cut by 5 bases, the J end by 1 base, with 9 bases between. Germline V gene lookup returns CDR1 SEHNR and CDR2 FQNEAQ (reference sequence). CDR3 sequence reads: CASSPQGSYNEQFF. CDR3 DNA sequence: TGTGCCAGCAGCCCCCAGGGGTCCTACAATGAGCAGTTCTTC.

The chain links TRBV5-4 to TRBJ1-3, with D possibly matching TRBD1 (5 bases). This CDR3 has 13 amino acids. Per germline, CDR1 SGHNT and CDR2 YYREEE (reference sequence). Trimming took off 0 bases at V and 8 bases at J, with 9 bases between the two ends. In DNA, the CDR3 is TGTGCCAGCAGCTTGGGGAGGGGAGACACCATATATTTT. This sequence encodes CASSLGRGDTIYF.

The V and J genes are TRBV18 and TRBJ1-3; 7 bases are a match to TRBD1. Trimming at V came to 5 bases and at J to 2 bases, leaving 6 bases not matched to a gene. Germline loops: CDR1 KGHSH, CDR2 LQKENI. There are 15 residues in the CDR3. CDR3 in DNA: TGTGCCAGCTCAAGGAGGGGGCAAACTGGAAACACCATATATTTT. This sequence encodes CASSRRGQTGNTIYF.

The rearrangement joins TRBV6-5 to TRBJ2-7; 10 positions match TRBD2. V lost 0 bases to trimming and J lost 3 bases; unmatched junction nucleotides: 5. The CDR3 spans 16 residues. Germline V gene data show CDR1 as MNHEY and CDR2 as SVGAGI. CDR3 region: CASSYSKAGGNYEQYF. CDR3 in DNA: TGTGCCAGCAGTTACTCTAAAGCGGGAGGGAACTACGAGCAGTACTTC.

J is TRBJ2-7 and V is TRBV6-6; a weak D match, TRBD1 (6 bases). This CDR3 has 12 residues. The V and J ends lost 4 bases and 6 bases respectively, with 10 bases between them. Per germline, CDR1 MNHNY and CDR2 SVGAGI (reference sequence). In DNA, the CDR3 is TGTGCCAGCAGTTTCGACAGGCTCGAGCAGTACTTC. This codes for CASSFDRLEQYF.